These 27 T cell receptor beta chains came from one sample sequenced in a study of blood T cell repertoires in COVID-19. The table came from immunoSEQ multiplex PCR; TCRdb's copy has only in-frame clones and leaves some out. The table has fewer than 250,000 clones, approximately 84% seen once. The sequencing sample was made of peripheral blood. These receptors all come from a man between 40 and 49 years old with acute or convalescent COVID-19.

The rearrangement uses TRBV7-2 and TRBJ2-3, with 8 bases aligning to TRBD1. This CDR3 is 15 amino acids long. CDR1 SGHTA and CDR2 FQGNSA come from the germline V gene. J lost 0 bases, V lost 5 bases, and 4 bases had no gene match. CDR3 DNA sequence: TGTGCCAGCAGCCAGACAGGGGTCAGCACAGATACGCAGTATTTT. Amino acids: CASSQTGVSTDTQYF.

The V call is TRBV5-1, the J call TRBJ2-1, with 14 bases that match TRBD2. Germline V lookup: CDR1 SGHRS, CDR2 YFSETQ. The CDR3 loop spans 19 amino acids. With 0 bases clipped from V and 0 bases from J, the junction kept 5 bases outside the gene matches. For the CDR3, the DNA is TGCGCCAGCAGCTTGGGACTAGCGGGGGGGCCAGGCTCCTACAATGAGCAGTTCTTC. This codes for CASSLGLAGGPGSYNEQFF.

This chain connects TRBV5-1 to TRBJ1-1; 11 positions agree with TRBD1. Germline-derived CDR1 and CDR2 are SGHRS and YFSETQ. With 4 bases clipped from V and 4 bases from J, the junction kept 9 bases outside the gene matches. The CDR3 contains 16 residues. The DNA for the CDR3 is TGCGCCAGCAGCCCCGGGACAGGGGGGTTAGTCACTGAAGCTTTCTTT. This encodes CASSPGTGGLVTEAFF.

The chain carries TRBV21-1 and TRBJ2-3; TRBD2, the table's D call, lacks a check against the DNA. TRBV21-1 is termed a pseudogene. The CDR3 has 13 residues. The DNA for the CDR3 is TGTGCCAGCGGCATAGAAGAACCAGATACGCAGTATTTT. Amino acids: CASGIEEPDTQYF.

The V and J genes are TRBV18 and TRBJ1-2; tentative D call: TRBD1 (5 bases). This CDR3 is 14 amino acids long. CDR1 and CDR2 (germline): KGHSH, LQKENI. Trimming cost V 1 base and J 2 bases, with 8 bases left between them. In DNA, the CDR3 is TGTGCCAGCTCACCACAGGGGTGGAACTATGGCTACACCTTC. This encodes CASSPQGWNYGYTF.

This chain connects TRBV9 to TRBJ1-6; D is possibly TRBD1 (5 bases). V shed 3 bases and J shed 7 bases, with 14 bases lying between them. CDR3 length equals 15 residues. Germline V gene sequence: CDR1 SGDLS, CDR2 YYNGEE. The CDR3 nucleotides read TGTGCCAGCAGCGACGGGGGGTCCCTAAATTCACCCCTCCACTTT. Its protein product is CASSDGGSLNSPLHF.

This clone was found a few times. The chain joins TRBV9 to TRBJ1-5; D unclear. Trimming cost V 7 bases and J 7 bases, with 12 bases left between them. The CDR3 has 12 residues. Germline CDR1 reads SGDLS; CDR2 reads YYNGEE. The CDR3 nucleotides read TGTGCCAGCGGGCTGGCGGGACAGCCCCAGCATTTT. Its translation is CASGLAGQPQHF.

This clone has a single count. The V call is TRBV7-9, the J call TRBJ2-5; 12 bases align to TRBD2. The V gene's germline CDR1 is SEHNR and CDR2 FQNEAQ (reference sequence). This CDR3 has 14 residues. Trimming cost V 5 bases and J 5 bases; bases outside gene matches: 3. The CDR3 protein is CASSRTSGIETQYF. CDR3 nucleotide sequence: TGTGCCAGCAGCAGGACTAGCGGGATCGAGACCCAGTACTTC. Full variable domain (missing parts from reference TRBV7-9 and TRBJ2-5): DTGVSQNPRHKITKRGQNVTFRCDPISEHNRLYWYRQTLGQGPEFLTYFQNEAQLEKSRLLSDRFSAERPKGSFSTLEIQRTEQGDSAMYLCASSRTSGIETQYFGPGTRLLVL.

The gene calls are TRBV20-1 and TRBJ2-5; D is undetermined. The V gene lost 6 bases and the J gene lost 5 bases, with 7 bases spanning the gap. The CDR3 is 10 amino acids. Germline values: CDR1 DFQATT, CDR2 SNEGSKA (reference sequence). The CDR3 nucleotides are TGCAGTGCCCGGAGCGAGACCCAGTACTTC. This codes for CSARSETQYF.

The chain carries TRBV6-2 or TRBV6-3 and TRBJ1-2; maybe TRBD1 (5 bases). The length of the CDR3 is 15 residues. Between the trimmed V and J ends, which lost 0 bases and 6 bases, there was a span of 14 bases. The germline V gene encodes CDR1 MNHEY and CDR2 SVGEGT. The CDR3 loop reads CASSYSNQGRDGYTF. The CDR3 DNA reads TGTGCCAGCAGTTACTCGAACCAGGGCCGGGATGGCTACACCTTC.

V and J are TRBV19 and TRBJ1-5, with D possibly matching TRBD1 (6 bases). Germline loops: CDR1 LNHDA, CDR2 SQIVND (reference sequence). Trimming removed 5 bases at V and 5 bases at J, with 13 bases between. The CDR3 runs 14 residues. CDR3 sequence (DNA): TGTGCCAGTAGTCCTGGACAGCTTTATCAGCCCCAGCATTTT. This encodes CASSPGQLYQPQHF.

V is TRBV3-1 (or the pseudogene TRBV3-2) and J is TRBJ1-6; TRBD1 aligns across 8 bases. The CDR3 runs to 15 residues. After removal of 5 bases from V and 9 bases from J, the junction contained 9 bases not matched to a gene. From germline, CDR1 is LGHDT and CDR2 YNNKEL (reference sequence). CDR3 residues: CASSVGRGPGSPLHF. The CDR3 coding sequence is TGTGCCAGCAGCGTAGGCAGGGGGCCAGGTTCACCCCTCCACTTT.

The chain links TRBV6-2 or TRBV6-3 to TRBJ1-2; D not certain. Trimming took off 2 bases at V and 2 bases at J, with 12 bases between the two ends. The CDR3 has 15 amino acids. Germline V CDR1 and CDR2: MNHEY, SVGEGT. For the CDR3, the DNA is TGTGCCAGCAGTTACCGGGGAACCGGGAACTATGGCTACACCTTC. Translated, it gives CASSYRGTGNYGYTF.

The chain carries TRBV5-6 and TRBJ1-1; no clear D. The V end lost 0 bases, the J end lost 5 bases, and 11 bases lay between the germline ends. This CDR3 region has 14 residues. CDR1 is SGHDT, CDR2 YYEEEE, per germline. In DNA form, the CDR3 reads TGTGCCAGCAGCTTGGCTCTGGGGAGTACTGAAGCTTTCTTT. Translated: CASSLALGSTEAFF.

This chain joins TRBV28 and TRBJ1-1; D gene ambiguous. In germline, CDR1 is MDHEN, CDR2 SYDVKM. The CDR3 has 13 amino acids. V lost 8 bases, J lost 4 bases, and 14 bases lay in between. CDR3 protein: CASLSLSGTEAFF. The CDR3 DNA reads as TGTGCCAGCCTTTCCTTGAGCGGCACTGAAGCTTTCTTT. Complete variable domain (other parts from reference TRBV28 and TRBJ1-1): DVKVTQSSRYLVKRTGEKVFLECVQDMDHENMFWYRQDPGLGLRLIYFSYDVKMKEKGDIPEGYSVSREKKERFSLILESASTNQTSMYLCASLSLSGTEAFFGQGTRLTVV.

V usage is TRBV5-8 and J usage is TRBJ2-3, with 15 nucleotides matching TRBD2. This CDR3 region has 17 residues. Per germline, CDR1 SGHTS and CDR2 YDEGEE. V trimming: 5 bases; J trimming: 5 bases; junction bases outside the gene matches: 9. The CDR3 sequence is CASSLPGTSGGRDTQYF. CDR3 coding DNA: TGTGCCAGCAGTTTACCCGGGACTAGCGGGGGGAGAGATACGCAGTATTTT.

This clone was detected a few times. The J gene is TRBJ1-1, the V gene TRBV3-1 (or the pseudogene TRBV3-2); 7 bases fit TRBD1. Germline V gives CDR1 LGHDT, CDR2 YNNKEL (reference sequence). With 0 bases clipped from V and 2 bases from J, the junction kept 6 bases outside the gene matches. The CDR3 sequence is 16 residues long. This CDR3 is CASSQDRHRGNTEAFF. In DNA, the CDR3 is TGTGCCAGCAGCCAAGATCGACACAGGGGAAACACTGAAGCTTTCTTT.

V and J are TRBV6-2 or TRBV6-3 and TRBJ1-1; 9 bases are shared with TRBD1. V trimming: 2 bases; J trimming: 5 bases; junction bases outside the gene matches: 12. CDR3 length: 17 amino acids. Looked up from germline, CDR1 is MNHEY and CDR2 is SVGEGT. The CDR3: CASSYQPLQGARTEAFF. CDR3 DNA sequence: TGTGCCAGCAGTTACCAGCCCCTACAGGGGGCAAGGACTGAAGCTTTCTTT.

The CDR3: CASSQVERGMNTEAFF. As DNA, the CDR3 is TGTGCCAGCAGCCAAGTGGAACGGGGGATGAACACTGAAGCTTTCTTT. The gene calls are TRBV4-2 and TRBJ1-1; tentatively, D is TRBD1 (5 bases). V dropped 1 base and J dropped 0 bases, with 12 bases sitting between them. The germline gives CDR1 LGHNA, CDR2 YNFKEQ. The CDR3 length is 16 residues.

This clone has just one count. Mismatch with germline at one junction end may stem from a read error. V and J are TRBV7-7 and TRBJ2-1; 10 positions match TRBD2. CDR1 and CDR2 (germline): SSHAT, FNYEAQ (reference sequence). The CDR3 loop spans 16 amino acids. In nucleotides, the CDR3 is TGTGCTAGCAGCTTGACAGGGACTAGCGTATCGAGTGAGCAGTTCTTC. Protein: CASSLTGTSVSSEQFF.

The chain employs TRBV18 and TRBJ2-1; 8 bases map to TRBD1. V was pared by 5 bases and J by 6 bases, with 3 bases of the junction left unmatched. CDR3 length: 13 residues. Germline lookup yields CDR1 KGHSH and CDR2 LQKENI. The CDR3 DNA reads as TGTGCCAGCTCAGCCACAGGGGGCAATGAGCAGTTCTTC. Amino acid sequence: CASSATGGNEQFF. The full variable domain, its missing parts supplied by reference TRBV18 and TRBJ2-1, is NAGVMQNPRHLVRRRGQEARLRCSPMKGHSHVYWYRQLPEEGLKFMVYLQKENIIDESGMPKERFSAEFPKEGPSILRIQQVVRGDSAAYFCASSATGGNEQFFGPGTRLTVL.

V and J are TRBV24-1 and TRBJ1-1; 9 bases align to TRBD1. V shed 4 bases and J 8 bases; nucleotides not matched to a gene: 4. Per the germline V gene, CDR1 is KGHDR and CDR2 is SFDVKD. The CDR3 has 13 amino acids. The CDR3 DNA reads TGTGCCACCAGTGACCCGGACAGGGGAGAAGCTTTCTTT. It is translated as CATSDPDRGEAFF.

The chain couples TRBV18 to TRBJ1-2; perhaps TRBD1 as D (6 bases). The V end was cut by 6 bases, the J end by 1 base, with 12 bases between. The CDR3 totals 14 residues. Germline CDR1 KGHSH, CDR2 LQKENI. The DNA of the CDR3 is TGTGCCAGCTCTCCGGACAGAGATAACTATGGCTACACCTTC. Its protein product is CASSPDRDNYGYTF.

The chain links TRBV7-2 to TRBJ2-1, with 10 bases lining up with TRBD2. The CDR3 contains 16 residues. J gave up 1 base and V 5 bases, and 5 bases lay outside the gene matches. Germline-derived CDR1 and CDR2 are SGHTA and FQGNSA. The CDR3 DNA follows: TGTGCCAGCAGCCTCATAGCGGGGGGATCCTACAATGAGCAGTTCTTC. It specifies CASSLIAGGSYNEQFF.

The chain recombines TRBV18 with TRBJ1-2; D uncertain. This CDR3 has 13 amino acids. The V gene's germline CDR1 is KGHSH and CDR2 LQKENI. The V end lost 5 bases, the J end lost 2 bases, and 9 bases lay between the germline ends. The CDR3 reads CASSDDGNYGYTF. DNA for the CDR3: TGTGCCAGCTCAGACGACGGGAACTATGGCTACACCTTC.

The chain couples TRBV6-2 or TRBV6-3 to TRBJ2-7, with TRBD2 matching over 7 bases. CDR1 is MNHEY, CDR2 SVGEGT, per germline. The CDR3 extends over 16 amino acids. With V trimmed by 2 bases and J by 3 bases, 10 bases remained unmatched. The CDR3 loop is CASSYRLADLNYEQYF. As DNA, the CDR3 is TGTGCCAGCAGTTACCGGCTAGCGGATCTCAACTACGAGCAGTACTTC.

CDR3 sequence reads: CASSQVTVRGTEAFF. In DNA, the CDR3 is TGCGCCAGCAGCCAAGTAACTGTCCGCGGAACTGAAGCTTTCTTT. The gene calls are TRBV4-1 and TRBJ1-1, with D hard to call. V was shortened by 1 base and J by 5 bases, with 14 bases between the two germline ends. Germline V gene sequence: CDR1 MGHRA, CDR2 YSYEKL. The CDR3 totals 15 residues.